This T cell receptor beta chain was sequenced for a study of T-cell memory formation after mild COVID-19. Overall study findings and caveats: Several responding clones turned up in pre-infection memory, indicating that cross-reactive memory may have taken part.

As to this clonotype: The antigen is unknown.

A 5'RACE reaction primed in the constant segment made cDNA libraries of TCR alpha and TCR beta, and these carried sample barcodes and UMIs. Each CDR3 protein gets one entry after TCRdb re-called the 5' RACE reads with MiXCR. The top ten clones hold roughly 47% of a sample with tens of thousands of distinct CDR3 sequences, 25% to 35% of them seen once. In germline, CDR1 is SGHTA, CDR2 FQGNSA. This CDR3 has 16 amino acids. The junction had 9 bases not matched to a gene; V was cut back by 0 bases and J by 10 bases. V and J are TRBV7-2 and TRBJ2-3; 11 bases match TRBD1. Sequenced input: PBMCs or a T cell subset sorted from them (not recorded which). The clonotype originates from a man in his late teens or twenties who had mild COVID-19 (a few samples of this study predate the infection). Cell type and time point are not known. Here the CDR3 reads CASSLADRGPRGAQYF. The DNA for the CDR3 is TGTGCCAGCAGCTTAGCGGACAGGGGGCCCCGTGGGGCGCAGTATTTT.